A selection of T cell receptor beta chains follows, all from one sample in a study of T cell repertoires in cytomegalovirus infection. TCRdb itself ran the reads through MiXCR, one entry per CDR3 protein. The sample lists under 200,000 distinct CDR3 sequences, nearly 9.5% occurring once. What was sequenced was PBMCs. The receptors stem from a human donor in good health (CMV status not recorded). Some clones in this sample may be carry-over from other donors' samples. CDR3s include the opening cysteine and the closing phenylalanine or tryptophan. D genes are given only for firm matches. Clone sizes are given selectively: once, few, many, or a class where the clone is expanded.

V gene	D gene	J gene	clone size	CDR3 DNA	CDR3 protein
TRBV4-2	-	TRBJ1-6	many	TGTGCCAGCAGCCAAGATTTATCCGGCGGAGGGTCACCCCTCCACTTT	CASSQDLSGGGSPLHF
TRBV20-1	TRBD1	TRBJ1-6	many	TGCAGTGCTAGAGATCCGGGACAGGGGGTAGACAATTCACCCCTCCACTTT	CSARDPGQGVDNSPLHF
TRBV7-2	TRBD1	TRBJ1-5	many	TGTGCCAGCAGCGCCGGGACAGGGTCGAGCAATCAGCCCCAGCATTTT	CASSAGTGSSNQPQHF
TRBV7-2	TRBD1	TRBJ2-7	many	TGTGCCAGCAGCTTAGAGGACAGGGAGCCCTACGAGCAGTACTTC	CASSLEDREPYEQYF
TRBV4-3	-	TRBJ1-1	-	TGCGCCAGCAGCCAAGATGAAGAGAACACTGAAGCTTTCTTT	CASSQDEENTEAFF
TRBV7-2	TRBD2	TRBJ2-1	many	TGTGCCAGCAGCTTTGGGGGGGTCCGCGGGGTTGACAATGAGCAGTTCTTC	CASSFGGVRGVDNEQFF
TRBV6-5	-	TRBJ2-6	few	TGTGCCAGCAGTTACTCGACCGGGGTTGGGGCCAACGTCCTGACTTTC	CASSYSTGVGANVLTF
TRBV10-3	-	TRBJ1-4	many	TGTGCCATCAGTGAGTCTGGATATCCAACTAATGAAAAACTGTTTTTT	CAISESGYPTNEKLFF
TRBV7-2	TRBD2	TRBJ2-7	many	TGTGCCAGCAGCTTAGTCGCGGGGGGGACCTACGAGCAGTACTTC	CASSLVAGGTYEQYF
TRBV15	-	TRBJ1-2	-	TGTGCCACCAGCAGAGATGAGGGTGGCTATGGCTACACCTTC	CATSRDEGGYGYTF
TRBV20-1	-	TRBJ2-7	-	TGCAGTGCTAGAAAGCAAAGGACGGGTAGTAACTACGAGCAGTACTTC	CSARKQRTGSNYEQYF
TRBV7-2	-	TRBJ2-3	many	TGTGCCAGCAGGAGGGGAGCAGATACGCAGTATTTT	CASRRGADTQYF
TRBV7-8	-	TRBJ2-7	many	TGTGCCAGCAGCTTAGAACGGGGGGCGGCTTACGAGCAGTACTTC	CASSLERGAAYEQYF
TRBV7-2	-	TRBJ2-3	many	TGTGCCAGCAGCTTTGATGGAGGGGCTGGGGATACGCAGTATTTT	CASSFDGGAGDTQYF
TRBV7-8	-	TRBJ1-3	many	TGTGCCAGCAGCTCCTCCCACACAGGGTTTCGGTCTGGAAACACCATATATTTT	CASSSSHTGFRSGNTIYF
TRBV5-5	TRBD1	TRBJ2-7	few	TGTGCCAGCAGCGGGACAGGCGGGGAGAGCTACGAGCAGTACTTC	CASSGTGGESYEQYF
TRBV6-1	-	TRBJ1-5	many	TGTGCCAGCAGTGAAGTTCCGGGATTTAGCAATCAGCCCCAGCATTTT	CASSEVPGFSNQPQHF
TRBV7-9	TRBD1	TRBJ1-1	many	TGTGCCAGCAGCCCGGACAGGACGAACACTGAAGCTTTCTTT	CASSPDRTNTEAFF
TRBV7-2	TRBD1	TRBJ1-5	many	TGTGCCAGCAGCTCGGGACAGAGCCTTAATCAGCCCCAGCATTTT	CASSSGQSLNQPQHF